The next 27 T cell receptor beta chains were all read from a single sample in a study of post-analysis software for immune sequencing data. General observations from the study: Four or five TRBV segments (TRBV5-6, TRBV5-1 and TRBV20-1 among them) occurred more frequently in patients than in controls.

These receptors' targets are unknown. Libraries were made from TCR beta cDNA, and they carried unique molecular identifiers. TCRdb re-derived calls from the PCR reads in MiXCR, one entry per CDR3 protein. The sample consists of hundreds of thousands of distinct CDR3 sequences, about 40% of them appearing once. The sequenced sample was blood. These receptors all come from a girl aged 5 to 17 with multiple sclerosis.

The chain carries TRBV12-3 or TRBV12-4 and TRBJ2-3; possibly TRBD1 or TRBD2 for D (5 bases each). The CDR3 extends over 16 amino acids. V was clipped by 6 bases and J by 2 bases, with 18 bases between them. This CDR3 is CASSRGTLEDTDTQYF. For the CDR3, the DNA is TGTGCCAGCAGCAGAGGGACCCTTGAAGACACAGATACGCAGTATTTT.

Details on this clonotype: One junction end does not reproduce the germline sequence, and a read error may be involved. The CDR3 here is CGSSPHQGANYGYTF. The DNA of the CDR3 is TGTGGCAGCAGCCCACACCAAGGCGCTAACTATGGCTACACCTTC. The chain joins TRBV6-5 to TRBJ1-2; no reliable D call. Germline V gene data show CDR1 as MNHEY and CDR2 as SVGAGI. This CDR3 spans 15 amino acids.

This clonotype was counted once. The CDR3 DNA sequence: TGTGCCAGCACCGTAGGAGGGGGCAACCAGTACTTC. As protein: CASTVGGGNQYF. The chain combines TRBV5-6 with TRBJ2-7, with D tentatively TRBD1 (7 bases). V lost 6 bases to trimming and J lost 10 bases, with 17 bases between them. The CDR3 is 12 residues long. The germline V gene encodes CDR1 SGHDT and CDR2 YYEEEE. The complete variable domain, with remaining parts taken from reference TRBV5-6 and TRBJ2-7, reads DAGVTQSPTHLIKTRGQQVTLRCSPKSGHDTVSWYQQALGQGPQFIFQYYEEEERQRGNFPDRFSGHQFPNYSSELNVNALLLGDSALYLCASTVGGGNQYFGPGTRLTVT.

This clonotype was counted only a few times. This chain links TRBV5-1 with TRBJ2-7, with TRBD2 as a possible D gene (5 bases). The CDR3 loop spans 12 amino acids. The germline gives CDR1 SGHRS, CDR2 YFSETQ. V gave up 0 bases and J gave up 9 bases, with 10 bases separating them. The CDR3 DNA is TGCGCCAGCAGCTTGGTCGGGGATGGGCAGTACTTC. Translated, it gives CASSLVGDGQYF.

The V call is TRBV5-1, the J call TRBJ2-5, with 7 nucleotides matching TRBD2. With V trimmed by 2 bases and J by 3 bases, 4 bases remained unmatched. The CDR3 extends over 14 amino acids. Germline CDR1 and CDR2: SGHRS and YFSETQ. CDR3: CASSLSLAEETQYF. The CDR3 nucleotides are TGCGCCAGCAGCTTAAGCCTAGCGGAAGAGACCCAGTACTTC.

This chain links TRBV5-1 with TRBJ2-7; unclear D gene. The CDR3 runs 14 residues. The ends were cut back, 0 bases at V and 0 bases at J, with 7 bases in the middle. Germline-derived CDR1 and CDR2 are SGHRS and YFSETQ. CDR3 nucleotide sequence: TGCGCCAGCAGCTTGGTTTTGGACTCCTACGAGCAGTACTTC. Protein: CASSLVLDSYEQYF. The full variable domain, in which reference TRBV5-1 and TRBJ2-7 provide the parts outside the CDR3, is KAGVTQTPRYLIKTRGQQVTLSCSPISGHRSVSWYQQTPGQGLQFLFEYFSETQRNKGNFPGRFSGRQFSNSRSEMNVSTLELGDSALYLCASSLVLDSYEQYFGPGTRLTVT.

The chain uses TRBV20-1 and TRBJ2-7, with D tentatively TRBD1 (5 bases). V dropped 6 bases and J dropped 6 bases, with 12 bases sitting between them. Germline V lookup: CDR1 DFQATT, CDR2 SNEGSKA (reference sequence). This CDR3 region has 11 residues. As DNA, the CDR3 is TGCAGTGCCGGAGAAAGGGGCGAGCAGTACTTC. As protein: CSAGERGEQYF.

The chain employs TRBV4-1 and TRBJ1-4; D remains ambiguous. The CDR3 runs 15 residues. Germline CDR1 reads MGHRA; CDR2 reads YSYEKL. Trimming pared 1 base from V and 6 bases from J, leaving 12 bases between. The CDR3 loop is CASSQGPQADEKLFF. As DNA, the CDR3 is TGCGCCAGCAGCCAAGGACCCCAGGCGGATGAAAAACTGTTTTTT.

The table lists this clonotype with a few counts. The chain links TRBV12-3 or TRBV12-4 to TRBJ2-7; D may be TRBD1 (5 bases). There are 14 residues in the CDR3. V lost 6 bases and J 4 bases, leaving 16 bases between the germline ends. The CDR3 protein is CASRPDSSTYEQYF. DNA of the CDR3: TGTGCCAGCAGACCTGACAGCTCTACGTACGAGCAGTACTTC.

The rearrangement joins TRBV11-2 to TRBJ1-2; D remains unclear. V gave up 10 bases and J gave up 5 bases, with 14 bases separating them. This CDR3 has 12 amino acids. The germline V gene has CDR1 SGHAT and CDR2 FQNNGV. CDR3: CATTSSGYGYTF. The CDR3 nucleotides read TGTGCCACCACGTCGTCGGGATATGGCTACACCTTC. The whole variable domain, remainder taken from reference TRBV11-2 and TRBJ1-2, is EAGVAQSPRYKIIEKRQSVAFWCNPISGHATLYWYQQILGQGPKLLIQFQNNGVVDDSQLPKDRFSAERLKGVDSTLKIQPAKLEDSAVYLCATTSSGYGYTFGSGTRLTVV.

The chain has TRBV5-1 and TRBJ2-1; TRBD2 matches 8 bases. With V trimmed by 0 bases and J by 6 bases, 8 bases remained unmatched. CDR3 length: 16 amino acids. Germline-derived CDR1 and CDR2 are SGHRS and YFSETQ. CDR3 DNA sequence: TGCGCCAGCAGCTTGGAGGGTAGCGGGGTCTGCAATGAGCAGTTCTTC. Protein: CASSLEGSGVCNEQFF.

The chain recombines TRBV5-6 with TRBJ2-3, with D tentatively TRBD1 (5 bases). The germline V and J ends were trimmed by 4 bases and 7 bases, with 13 bases remaining between them. Germline-derived CDR1 and CDR2 are SGHDT and YYEEEE. The CDR3 covers 13 residues. The CDR3 region is CASSGWGSNTQYF. In nucleotides, the CDR3 is TGTGCCAGCAGCGGGTGGGGCTCAAATACGCAGTATTTT.

This clonotype was seen a few times. This CDR3 reads CASSSREANYGYTF. The DNA for the CDR3 is TGTGCCAGCAGCTCCAGGGAAGCTAACTATGGCTACACCTTC. This chain links TRBV5-5 with TRBJ1-2; perhaps TRBD1 as D (5 bases). Germline lookup yields CDR1 SGHKS and CDR2 YYEKEE (reference sequence). The V end was cut by 3 bases, the J end by 0 bases, with 9 bases between. There are 14 residues in the CDR3.

The genes are TRBV5-6 and TRBJ2-3, with 11 bases aligning to TRBD2. The CDR3 spans 17 residues. The germline V gene has CDR1 SGHDT and CDR2 YYEEEE. Trimming took 2 bases from V and 4 from J; bases not matched to a gene: 9. The CDR3 sequence is CASSFQIAGGPSDTQYF. In DNA, the CDR3 is TGTGCCAGCAGCTTCCAAATAGCGGGGGGGCCTTCAGATACGCAGTATTTT. Based on the CDR3 plus reference TRBV5-6 and TRBJ2-3, the full variable domain is DAGVTQSPTHLIKTRGQQVTLRCSPKSGHDTVSWYQQALGQGPQFIFQYYEEEERQRGNFPDRFSGHQFPNYSSELNVNALLLGDSALYLCASSFQIAGGPSDTQYFGPGTRLTVL.

This clonotype was counted a few times. The rearrangement joins TRBV11-2 to TRBJ2-1; 7 positions match TRBD2. This CDR3 has 14 amino acids. J was trimmed by 8 bases and V by 5 bases; bases with no gene match: 9. Germline CDR1 reads SGHAT; CDR2 reads FQNNGV. In DNA, the CDR3 is TGTGCCAGCAGCGCACGGACTAGTAGCTATGAGCAGTTCTTC. Translation: CASSARTSSYEQFF.

The chain is built from TRBV29-1 and TRBJ1-2; 8 bases are shared with TRBD1. CDR1 SQVTM and CDR2 ANQGSEA come from the germline V gene. This CDR3 has 11 residues. J was trimmed by 7 bases and V by 7 bases; bases with no gene match: 5. The CDR3 region is CSGGTGGGYTF. CDR3 DNA sequence: TGCAGCGGGGGAACAGGGGGTGGCTACACCTTC.

The J gene is TRBJ2-1, the V gene TRBV3-1; no firm D call. Per the germline V gene, CDR1 is LGHDT and CDR2 is YNNKEL (reference sequence). V was shortened by 4 bases and J by 11 bases, with 12 bases between the two germline ends. The length of the CDR3 is 12 residues. CDR3 residues: CASSLKREKQFF. In nucleotides, the CDR3 is TGTGCCAGCAGCCTCAAAAGGGAAAAGCAGTTCTTC.

The rearrangement joins TRBV6-5 to TRBJ1-2; the D gene is possibly TRBD1 (6 bases). Trimming took off 0 bases at V and 7 bases at J, with 12 bases between the two ends. CDR3 size: 14 residues. Germline V gene sequence: CDR1 MNHEY, CDR2 SVGAGI. The CDR3 spells CASSYSRRGAGYTF. The CDR3 bases are TGTGCCAGCAGTTACTCCCGCAGGGGAGCTGGCTACACCTTC.

The CDR3 nucleotides are TGTGCCAGCAGCGGTCAGGGGGACGCTGAAGCTTTCTTT. Translation: CASSGQGDAEAFF. The J gene is TRBJ1-1, the V gene TRBV9, with 7 bases that match TRBD1. The CDR3 loop spans 13 amino acids. The V gene end was trimmed by 3 bases and the J gene end by 6 bases; junction bases not matched to a gene: 5. Germline assignment: CDR1 SGDLS and CDR2 YYNGEE.

This clonotype has just a few counts. V is TRBV27 and J is TRBJ2-7; 7 bases fit TRBD1. The V gene end was trimmed by 4 bases and the J gene end by 1 base; junction bases not matched to a gene: 10. This CDR3 has 16 amino acids. In germline, CDR1 is MNHEY, CDR2 SMNVEV (reference sequence). The CDR3 protein is CASSSSTADRSYEQYF. DNA of the CDR3: TGTGCCAGCAGTTCGTCTACGGCGGACAGGTCCTACGAGCAGTACTTC.

The chain is built from TRBV7-6 and TRBJ2-5, with D unresolved. The CDR3 runs 14 residues. Germline values: CDR1 SGHVS, CDR2 FNYEAQ. V lost 1 base, J lost 3 bases, and 9 bases lay in between. The CDR3 is CASSLVDLKETQYF. CDR3 in DNA: TGTGCCAGCAGCTTAGTCGACCTTAAAGAGACCCAGTACTTC.

This clonotype has just a few counts. The rearrangement uses TRBV20-1 and TRBJ1-2; TRBD1 might be the D (5 bases). The CDR3 is 15 residues long. CDR1 is DFQATT, CDR2 SNEGSKA, per germline (reference sequence). Trimming removed 4 bases from V and 0 bases from J, with 15 bases in between. Here the CDR3 reads CSAKRVGLANYGYTF. CDR3 nucleotides: TGCAGTGCTAAACGCGTGGGGCTTGCTAACTATGGCTACACCTTC.

This clonotype was detected only a few times. V gene TRBV12-3 or TRBV12-4 combines with J gene TRBJ2-1; 7 positions match TRBD2. The CDR3 covers 16 residues. The J segment lost 5 bases and the V segment lost 3 bases, leaving 10 bases of the junction unmatched. This CDR3 reads CASSLWGDYPDNEQFF. CDR3 DNA sequence: TGTGCCAGCAGTTTGTGGGGGGACTACCCCGACAATGAGCAGTTCTTC.

V is TRBV6-6 and J is TRBJ2-1; the D is unclear. The V gene's germline CDR1 is MNHNY and CDR2 SVGAGI (reference sequence). This CDR3 contains 13 residues. Deletions cut 0 bases from V and 3 bases from J, with 3 bases between. The CDR3 loop reads CASSYSNYNEQFF. The CDR3 bases are TGTGCCAGCAGTTACTCCAACTACAATGAGCAGTTCTTC.

This chain's CDR3 is CSARDLRDTSNEKLFF. The DNA of the CDR3 is TGCAGTGCTAGAGATCTGCGGGACACATCTAATGAAAAACTGTTTTTT. The chain recombines TRBV20-1 with TRBJ1-4, with D possibly being TRBD1 (6 bases). This CDR3 has 16 amino acids. V was shortened by 0 bases and J by 3 bases, with 14 bases between the two germline ends. Germline CDR1 reads DFQATT; CDR2 reads SNEGSKA (reference sequence).

In its sample, this clonotype was seen a few times. The rearrangement uses TRBV5-1 and TRBJ2-7, with 11 bases identical to TRBD2. Germline assignment: CDR1 SGHRS and CDR2 YFSETQ. The V and J ends lost 4 bases and 2 bases, in that order; junction bases with no gene match: 5. The CDR3 extends over 15 amino acids. DNA of the CDR3: TGCGCCAGCAGCACCGGGACTAGCGGTACCTACGAGCAGTACTTC. Its translation is CASSTGTSGTYEQYF.

This chain uses TRBV24-1 with TRBJ2-3; unclear D gene. The CDR3 covers 15 residues. CDR1 and CDR2 (germline): KGHDR, SFDVKD. V lost 4 bases, J lost 6 bases, and 16 bases lay in between. CDR3 in DNA: TGTGCCACCAGTGACCCTGGACGGAACACGGATACGCAGTATTTT. This encodes CATSDPGRNTDTQYF.